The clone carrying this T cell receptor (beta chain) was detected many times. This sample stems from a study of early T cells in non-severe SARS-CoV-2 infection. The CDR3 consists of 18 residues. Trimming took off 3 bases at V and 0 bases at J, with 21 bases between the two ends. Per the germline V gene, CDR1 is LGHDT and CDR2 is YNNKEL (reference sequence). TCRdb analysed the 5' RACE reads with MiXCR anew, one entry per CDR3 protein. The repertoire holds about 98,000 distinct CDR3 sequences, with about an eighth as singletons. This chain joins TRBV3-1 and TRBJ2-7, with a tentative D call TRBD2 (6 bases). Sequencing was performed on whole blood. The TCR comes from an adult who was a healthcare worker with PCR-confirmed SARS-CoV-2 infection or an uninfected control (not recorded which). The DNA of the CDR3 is TGTGCCAGCAGCCACGGAGAGGGGAGAGCCGGGAGCTCCTACGAGCAGTACTTC. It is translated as CASSHGEGRAGSSYEQYF.